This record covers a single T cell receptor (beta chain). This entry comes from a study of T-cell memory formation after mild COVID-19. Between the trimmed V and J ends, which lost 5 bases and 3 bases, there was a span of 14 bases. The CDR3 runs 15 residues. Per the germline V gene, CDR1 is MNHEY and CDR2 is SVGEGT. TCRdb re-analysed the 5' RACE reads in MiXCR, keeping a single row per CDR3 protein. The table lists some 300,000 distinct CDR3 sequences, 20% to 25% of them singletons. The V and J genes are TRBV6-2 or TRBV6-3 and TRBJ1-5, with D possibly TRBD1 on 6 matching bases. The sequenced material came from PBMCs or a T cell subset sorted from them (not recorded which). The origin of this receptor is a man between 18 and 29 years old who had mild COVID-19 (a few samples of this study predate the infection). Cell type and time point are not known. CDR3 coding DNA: TGTGCCAGCAGTAAGGGAGGGGGACTCAATCAGCCCCAGCATTTT. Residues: CASSKGGGLNQPQHF.